This T cell receptor (beta chain) appears in the sequencing data of a study of blood T cell repertoires in COVID-19. Study overall: Specimens from acute and convalescent COVID-19 originated in the United States, Italy and Spain. In each case, the material was cDNA or gDNA derived from T cells, B-cell-depleted T cells, or PBMCs.

The age range of participants was 18 to 89 years, with residence in approximately 25 US areas. Under the authors' procedure: By means of reference gene primer amplification, nucleated cell counts were estimated. TCRdb's copy holds only in-frame clones and misses some; the assay was immunoSEQ multiplex PCR. The V and J calls and the clone size are those of that table, but D and trimming were determined from the DNA. The sample carries around 340,000 clones, approximately 91% recorded once. V lost 5 bases, J lost 3 bases, and 14 bases stayed unmatched. The CDR3 runs to 18 residues. Germline CDR1 reads MDHEN; CDR2 reads SYDVKM.

The sequence was obtained from a woman aged 30 to 39 who had been exposed to COVID-19. Sequencing was carried out using PBMCs or T cells enriched from blood (not recorded which). This sequence joins TRBV28 and TRBJ2-1; 9 positions agree with TRBD1. The CDR3 nucleotides are TGTGCCAGCAGTGCGACAGGGGGAGCCTCTGACGTCTACAATGAGCAGTTCTTC. Protein sequence: CASSATGGASDVYNEQFF.